One sample yielded the 26 T cell receptor beta chains listed below, sequenced in a study of shared clonotypes between healthy human individuals. The protocol was immunoSEQ multiplex PCR, while the TCRdb copy is restricted to in-frame clones and leaves out a portion. The sample lists hundreds of thousands of clones; around 72% were seen once. The material sequenced was memory CD4+ T cells sorted from blood. The subset here: CD45RA-negative fraction. These receptors originate from a woman aged 25 to 39 in good health.

The chain recombines TRBV5-1 with TRBJ2-7, with D possibly being TRBD2 (5 bases). V shed 0 bases and J shed 4 bases, with 11 bases lying between them. CDR1 and CDR2 from the germline V gene are SGHRS and YFSETQ. The CDR3 totals 14 residues. The CDR3 sequence is CASSLVGRWYEQYF. The CDR3 DNA is TGCGCCAGCAGCTTGGTGGGGAGATGGTACGAGCAGTACTTC.

This clone has more than one count but fewer than ten. The chain combines TRBV27 with TRBJ1-2; possibly TRBD1 for D (5 bases). Trimming shortened V by 5 bases and J by 0 bases, and 10 bases separated the two germline ends. The CDR3 spans 14 residues. Germline CDR1 is MNHEY and CDR2 is SMNVEV (reference sequence). The CDR3 nucleotides read TGTGCCAGCAGTCGGGGGAGGGCTAACTATGGCTACACCTTC. Its protein is CASSRGRANYGYTF.

The chain is built from TRBV19 and TRBJ2-3, with D unresolved. The CDR3 extends over 15 amino acids. Trimming removed 3 bases from V and 1 base from J, with 11 bases in between. Per germline, CDR1 LNHDA and CDR2 SQIVND (reference sequence). The CDR3 nucleotides are TGTGCCAGTAGTATGCTGGGCGGCGGCACAGATACGCAGTATTTT. Translated, it gives CASSMLGGGTDTQYF.

The chain uses TRBV5-1 and TRBJ2-1; 10 bases match TRBD2. V dropped 0 bases and J dropped 7; count of bases not matched to a gene: 4. Per germline, CDR1 SGHRS and CDR2 YFSETQ. The CDR3 sequence is 15 residues long. CDR3 protein: CASSLGSSGGNEQFF. CDR3 in DNA: TGCGCCAGCAGCTTGGGGAGTAGCGGGGGGAATGAGCAGTTCTTC.

CDR3 coding DNA: TGTGCCAGCAGCCGGAAGCACGAGCAGTACTTC. Translating gives CASSRKHEQYF. This chain uses TRBV7-2 with TRBJ2-7; D call uncertain. CDR3 length equals 11 residues. V was pared by 5 bases and J by 5 bases, with 7 bases between. The germline V gene encodes CDR1 SGHTA and CDR2 FQGNSA.

There are a few counts of this clone. The chain uses TRBV5-1 and TRBJ1-4, with a weak D call TRBD1 (6 bases). Trimming took 0 bases from V and 1 from J, leaving 7 bases between them. CDR3 size: 15 residues. Germline V gene sequence: CDR1 SGHRS, CDR2 YFSETQ. The CDR3 spells CASSLGGGTNEKLFF. CDR3 DNA sequence: TGCGCCAGCAGCTTGGGAGGGGGAACTAATGAAAAACTGTTTTTT.

The V call is TRBV2, the J call TRBJ1-2; D may be TRBD1 (5 bases). From germline, CDR1 is SNHLY and CDR2 FYNNEI. Trimming removed 4 bases at V and 4 bases at J, with 16 bases between. The CDR3 totals 15 residues. The chain's CDR3 is CASSATGRGTYGYTF. CDR3 sequence (DNA): TGTGCCAGCAGTGCGACTGGGAGGGGCACCTATGGCTACACCTTC. The whole variable domain, filled in from reference TRBV2 and TRBJ1-2, reads EPEVTQTPSHQVTQMGQEVILRCVPISNHLYFYWYRQILGQKVEFLVSFYNNEISEKSEIFDDQFSVERPDGSNFTLKIRSTKLEDSAMYFCASSATGRGTYGYTFGSGTRLTVV.

The J gene is TRBJ2-1, the V gene TRBV5-8; D remains ambiguous. Germline assignment: CDR1 SGHTS and CDR2 YDEGEE. This CDR3 has 14 amino acids. The V gene lost 3 bases and the J gene lost 5 bases, with 12 bases spanning the gap. In nucleotides, the CDR3 is TGTGCCAGCAGCTGGGGTAGATATAACAATGAGCAGTTCTTC. This translates into CASSWGRYNNEQFF.

CDR3 DNA sequence: TGCAGCGTTGAAACGCGGGTGAGCGCCGGGGAGCTGTTTTTT. It yields the protein CSVETRVSAGELFF. The chain links TRBV29-1 to TRBJ2-2, with a weak D call TRBD2 (5 bases). Trimming removed 2 bases from V and 6 bases from J, with 13 bases in between. This CDR3 is 14 amino acids long. The germline V gene has CDR1 SQVTM and CDR2 ANQGSEA.

This clone was counted between two and nine times. The chain joins TRBV5-4 to TRBJ1-2; possibly TRBD1 for D (5 bases). The germline gives CDR1 SGHNT, CDR2 YYREEE (reference sequence). V lost 2 bases to trimming and J lost 1 base, with 12 bases between them. There are 15 residues in the CDR3. This CDR3 is CASSFSGGVNYGYTF. The CDR3 DNA reads as TGTGCCAGCAGCTTTTCGGGAGGGGTTAACTATGGCTACACCTTC.

This chain joins TRBV6-6 and TRBJ2-4, with D perhaps matching TRBD1 or TRBD2 (5 bases each). The ends were cut back, 2 bases at V and 7 bases at J, with 15 bases in the middle. The CDR3 runs 15 residues. CDR1 is MNHNY, CDR2 SVGAGI, per germline (reference sequence). The CDR3 loop is CASSYRVSWGNIQYF. The CDR3 DNA reads as TGTGCCAGCAGTTACAGGGTTTCTTGGGGGAACATTCAGTACTTC.

There are a few counts of this clone. V is TRBV19 and J is TRBJ1-4, with TRBD1 matching over 7 bases. Germline V gene sequence: CDR1 LNHDA, CDR2 SQIVND (reference sequence). CDR3 length: 15 amino acids. V shed 5 bases, J shed 8 bases, and the junction held 11 bases outside the gene matches. The CDR3 DNA sequence: TGTGCCAGTAGTGCACAGGGGCCCCGAGTGGAAAAACTGTTTTTT. This encodes CASSAQGPRVEKLFF.

On this clone: This may be a read error: a much more frequent sequence differs by one nucleotide. This sequence joins TRBV27 and TRBJ1-5; D gene ambiguous. Looked up from germline, CDR1 is MNHEY and CDR2 is SMNVEV (reference sequence). V was pared by 3 bases and J by 0 bases, with 3 bases between. This CDR3 region has 13 residues. This CDR3 reads CASSFYSNQPQHF. The DNA for the CDR3 is TGTGCCAGCAGTTTCTATAGCAATCAGCCCCAGCATTTT.

Concerning this clone: Distinct nucleotide sequences in the sample also encode this CDR3. The V call is TRBV6-1, the J call TRBJ1-1, with a tentative D call TRBD1 (6 bases). The V gene lost 4 bases and the J gene lost 5 bases, with 14 bases spanning the gap. The germline CDR1 and CDR2 sequences are MNHNS and SASEGT. The CDR3 has 14 amino acids. The CDR3 sequence is CASSARGGATEAFF. The CDR3 DNA sequence: TGTGCCAGCAGTGCCCGAGGGGGGGCTACTGAAGCTTTCTTT.

The chain links TRBV2 to TRBJ1-5, with TRBD1 identical over 9 bases. CDR3 length: 15 amino acids. Germline CDR1 and CDR2: SNHLY and FYNNEI. With 1 base clipped from V and 7 bases from J, the junction kept 5 bases outside the gene matches. CDR3 sequence (DNA): TGTGCCAGCAGTGAAGACAGGACAGGGGCCCAGCCCCAGCATTTT. As protein: CASSEDRTGAQPQHF.

The chain joins TRBV28 to TRBJ2-1, with 9 nucleotides matching TRBD2. V dropped 5 bases and J dropped 9; count of bases not matched to a gene: 8. This CDR3 spans 14 amino acids. Germline lookup yields CDR1 MDHEN and CDR2 SYDVKM. Here the CDR3 DNA reads TGTGCCAGCAGTCCACCTAGCGGGACGTTTGAGCAGTTCTTC. Protein product: CASSPPSGTFEQFF.

The CDR3 DNA reads as TGTGCCAGTAGTAAACAGGGGAGAGGGTCCTACAATGAGCAGTTCTTC. Translating gives CASSKQGRGSYNEQFF. The V call is TRBV19, the J call TRBJ2-1, with 7 bases matching TRBD1. The CDR3 is 16 amino acids. The V gene end was trimmed by 4 bases and the J gene end by 1 base; junction bases not matched to a gene: 7. Germline CDR1 LNHDA, CDR2 SQIVND (reference sequence).

In its sample, this clone was seen a few times. The chain uses TRBV11-2 and TRBJ2-7, with 8 positions matching TRBD2. The CDR3 consists of 15 residues. The germline V gene encodes CDR1 SGHAT and CDR2 FQNNGV. The junction had 11 bases not matched to a gene; V was cut back by 3 bases and J by 7 bases. The CDR3, as DNA: TGTGCCAGCAGCTTCGGCCGCGGGAGGTATGATGAGCAGTACTTC. As protein: CASSFGRGRYDEQYF.

A remark on this clone: A much larger clone differs from this one at a single base, so this may be a read error. At the DNA level, this CDR3 is encoded by other sequences in the same sample as well. Here the CDR3 DNA reads TGCGCCAGCAGCCCGGGACTAGCGGGAACCAATGAGCAGTTCTTC. Amino acid sequence: CASSPGLAGTNEQFF. The chain couples TRBV5-1 to TRBJ2-1, with 13 bases aligning to TRBD2. The germline V gene has CDR1 SGHRS and CDR2 YFSETQ. The CDR3 runs 15 residues. J was trimmed by 6 bases and V by 4 bases; bases with no gene match: 4.

V is TRBV5-6 and J is TRBJ1-2; TRBD1 matches 8 bases. CDR1 is SGHDT, CDR2 YYEEEE, per germline. CDR3 length: 14 residues. Losses at the gene ends were 2 bases for V and 4 bases for J; bases not matched to a gene: 4. The CDR3 reads CASSFPGGTYGYTF. The CDR3 region has the DNA TGTGCCAGCAGCTTTCCAGGGGGCACCTATGGCTACACCTTC.

The genes are TRBV28 and TRBJ1-2; D unclear. V was cut by 6 bases and J by 8 bases, with 16 bases left in between. The CDR3 spans 13 residues. In germline, CDR1 is MDHEN, CDR2 SYDVKM. The CDR3 spells CASRYPGLPGYTF. DNA for the CDR3: TGTGCCAGCAGATACCCTGGACTTCCCGGCTACACCTTC.

The V call is TRBV11-2, the J call TRBJ2-6, with D perhaps matching TRBD1 or TRBD2 (5 bases each). V was cut by 2 bases and J by 0 bases, with 14 bases left in between. Germline V lookup: CDR1 SGHAT, CDR2 FQNNGV. This CDR3 is 18 amino acids long. The CDR3 DNA reads TGTGCCAGCAGCTTATCGGACCCGAGGGGCTCTGGGGCCAACGTCCTGACTTTC. Its translation is CASSLSDPRGSGANVLTF.

This rearrangement joins TRBV19 to TRBJ1-5; tentatively, D is TRBD1 (6 bases). Per the germline V gene, CDR1 is LNHDA and CDR2 is SQIVND (reference sequence). CDR3 length: 14 residues. Between the trimmed V and J ends, which lost 7 bases and 6 bases, there was a span of 16 bases. CDR3 DNA: TGTGCCAGTAAAGGGGGACTTTCCCCTCAGCCCCAGCATTTT. Encoded protein: CASKGGLSPQPQHF.

J is TRBJ2-5 and V is TRBV28; the D gene is possibly TRBD2 (6 bases). The CDR3 is 15 residues long. Trimming removed 3 bases from V and 1 base from J, with 12 bases in between. Germline V CDR1 and CDR2: MDHEN, SYDVKM. CDR3 sequence reads: CASSLEGLPQETQYF. CDR3 DNA sequence: TGTGCCAGCAGTTTGGAGGGGTTGCCCCAAGAGACCCAGTACTTC.

This clone was counted between two and nine times. The V call is TRBV5-1, the J call TRBJ2-2, with 7 bases aligning to TRBD1. From germline, CDR1 is SGHRS and CDR2 YFSETQ. This CDR3 contains 14 residues. V shed 7 bases, J shed 5 bases, and the junction held 8 bases outside the gene matches. In nucleotides, the CDR3 is TGCGCCAGCGGGGAAGGGACAGCTACCGGGGAGCTGTTTTTT. Its translation: CASGEGTATGELFF.

The chain links TRBV28 to TRBJ1-2; D is unclear. The V gene's germline CDR1 is MDHEN and CDR2 SYDVKM. The CDR3 extends over 14 amino acids. The V end was cut by 7 bases, the J end by 5 bases, with 17 bases between. CDR3 in DNA: TGTGCCAGCATTGCGTCTGGGAGGCTATATGGCTACACCTTC. It is translated as CASIASGRLYGYTF.